The entry that follows covers one T cell receptor beta chain sequence. The antigen is not known. This record belongs to a study of cytomegalovirus exposure and HLA in healthy donors. General study points: The later analysis indicated that the majority of CMV-associated TCR beta chains appeared HLA-restricted. Presence/absence analyses assumed roughly uniform sequencing depth across donors, which may not hold. Per published accounts, TCR beta sequences correctly predicted the HLA-A and HLA-B alleles of most subjects. The study put 150 to 200 TCR beta chains on its list as cytomegalovirus-associated.

The CDR3 is made up of 15 amino acids. Germline V gene sequence: CDR1 SGDLS, CDR2 YYNGEE. V was clipped by 3 bases and J by 3 bases, with 15 bases between them. PCR was performed using 60 Vbeta and 13 Jbeta primers. Profiled with immunoSEQ multiplex PCR; TCRdb holds only in-frame clones, not every one. The sample yields about 150,000 clones, around 74% seen once. Sequenced: PBMCs. V and J are TRBV9 and TRBJ1-2, with a tentative D call TRBD1 (6 bases). This receptor was taken from a man aged 18 to 29 in good health and CMV-seronegative. The CDR3 DNA is TGTGCCAGCAGCGCCCCCAGGGGAGTGGACTATGGCTACACCTTC. Amino acids: CASSAPRGVDYGYTF.